A single sample gave rise to the 22 T cell receptor beta chains below, sequenced in a study of blood T cell repertoires in COVID-19. The repertoire was sequenced with immunoSEQ multiplex PCR; TCRdb's copy has only in-frame clones and lacks some. The sample has around 23,000 clones, around 86% seen once. The sample consisted of peripheral blood. These receptors came from a man aged 45-65 years with active COVID-19.

The chain has TRBV19 and TRBJ2-5, with 8 bases matching TRBD1. The CDR3 runs to 15 residues. Germline lookup yields CDR1 LNHDA and CDR2 SQIVND (reference sequence). With V trimmed by 4 bases and J by 4 bases, 8 bases remained unmatched. The CDR3 nucleotides are TGTGCCAGTAGTAGTAGACAGGGGTGGGTAGAGACCCAGTACTTC. Translated: CASSSRQGWVETQYF.

The chain carries TRBV19 and TRBJ1-4, with 9 bases lining up with TRBD1. The CDR3 spans 15 residues. The germline gives CDR1 LNHDA, CDR2 SQIVND (reference sequence). Germline trimming cut 5 bases from V and 10 bases from J; bases unmatched to any gene: 11. CDR3 residues: CASSPEDRGGVKLFF. For the CDR3, the DNA is TGTGCCAGTAGTCCCGAGGACAGGGGAGGCGTAAAACTGTTTTTT.

This rearrangement joins TRBV6-5 to TRBJ2-1, with 8 bases lining up with TRBD1. Germline V gives CDR1 MNHEY, CDR2 SVGAGI. Unmatched junction bases numbered 6, after V lost 2 bases and J lost 9 bases. The CDR3 loop spans 14 amino acids. For the CDR3, the DNA is TGTGCCAGCAGTTACCGTCAGGGGGCGGCTGAGCAGTTCTTC. Its translation: CASSYRQGAAEQFF.

This clone was observed a handful of times. This chain uses TRBV4-3 with TRBJ2-7; 8 positions agree with TRBD2. Germline loops: CDR1 LGHNA, CDR2 YSLEER. The CDR3 loop spans 15 amino acids. The trim removed 0 bases at V and 0 bases at J, leaving 1 base unmatched. The CDR3 loop is CASSQDSGASYEQYF. CDR3 coding DNA: TGCGCCAGCAGCCAAGATAGCGGGGCCTCCTACGAGCAGTACTTC.

V gene TRBV18 combines with J gene TRBJ2-7; D call uncertain. The CDR3 consists of 13 residues. With 1 base removed from V and 2 bases from J, the gap between germline ends came to 6 bases. The germline CDR1 and CDR2 sequences are KGHSH and LQKENI. In DNA, the CDR3 is TGTGCCAGCTCACCACGAGGCCCCTACGAGCAGTACTTC. Encoded protein: CASSPRGPYEQYF. Full variable domain (rest looked up from reference TRBV18 and TRBJ2-7): NAGVMQNPRHLVRRRGQEARLRCSPMKGHSHVYWYRQLPEEGLKFMVYLQKENIIDESGMPKERFSAEFPKEGPSILRIQQVVRGDSAAYFCASSPRGPYEQYFGPGTRLTVT.

This chain joins TRBV5-1 and TRBJ1-1; tentatively, D is TRBD1 (6 bases). Germline V lookup: CDR1 SGHRS, CDR2 YFSETQ. Deletions cut 0 bases from V and 2 bases from J, with 8 bases between. The CDR3 sequence is 14 residues long. CDR3 sequence (DNA): TGCGCCAGCAGCTTGGTACAGGGAAACACTGAAGCTTTCTTT. Protein product: CASSLVQGNTEAFF.

DNA for the CDR3: TGTGCCAGCAGCGCTCGGACTAGCGGTAGGGATGAGCAGTTCTTC. Residues: CASSARTSGRDEQFF. The chain employs TRBV7-7 and TRBJ2-1, with TRBD2 identical over 10 bases. V gave up 5 bases and J gave up 8 bases; unmatched junction bases: 9. This CDR3 spans 15 amino acids. The germline gives CDR1 SSHAT, CDR2 FNYEAQ (reference sequence).

The V and J genes are TRBV24-1 and TRBJ2-3; 10 nucleotides match TRBD2. From germline, CDR1 is KGHDR and CDR2 SFDVKD. The V and J ends lost 3 bases and 5 bases, in that order; junction bases with no gene match: 7. The CDR3 loop spans 16 amino acids. The DNA for the CDR3 is TGTGCCACCAGTGATCGAGCGGGGGGGCGAGGAGATACGCAGTATTTT. Its protein product is CATSDRAGGRGDTQYF.

The chain links TRBV7-3 to TRBJ2-2; no definite D call. V lost 2 bases and J 4 bases, leaving 8 bases between the germline ends. CDR3 size: 14 residues. The germline gives CDR1 SGHTA, CDR2 FQGTGA. CDR3 sequence (DNA): TGTGCCAGCAGCTTATCACGCGCCACCGGGGAGCTGTTTTTT. This translates into CASSLSRATGELFF.

The chain recombines TRBV27 with TRBJ2-2, with 10 positions matching TRBD2. V shed 3 bases, J shed 4 bases, and the junction held 14 bases outside the gene matches. The CDR3 contains 19 residues. CDR1 and CDR2 (germline): MNHEY, SMNVEV (reference sequence). The CDR3 here is CASSFRGLAKSGRTGELFF. The CDR3 coding sequence is TGTGCCAGCAGTTTTCGGGGACTAGCGAAAAGCGGTCGCACCGGGGAGCTGTTTTTT.

The V gene is TRBV7-6, the J gene TRBJ2-7; TRBD2 agrees at 7 bases. The CDR3 runs 16 residues. V lost 5 bases to trimming and J lost 6 bases; unmatched junction nucleotides: 16. Germline CDR1 is SGHVS and CDR2 is FNYEAQ. CDR3 sequence: CASSRGSLANPSEQYF. Here the CDR3 DNA reads TGTGCCAGCAGCCGAGGGTCACTAGCGAACCCCTCCGAGCAGTACTTC.

The V and J genes are TRBV18 and TRBJ2-7; 9 bases are a match to TRBD1. CDR3 size: 14 residues. Losses at the gene ends were 1 base for V and 3 bases for J; bases not matched to a gene: 1. Germline V CDR1 and CDR2: KGHSH, LQKENI. CDR3 loop: CASSPRTGVYEQYF. The CDR3 nucleotides are TGTGCCAGCTCACCACGGACAGGGGTCTACGAGCAGTACTTC.

This clone was recorded only once. V gene TRBV2 combines with J gene TRBJ2-1, with 8 bases lining up with TRBD2. Germline V lookup: CDR1 SNHLY, CDR2 FYNNEI. CDR3 size: 18 residues. V lost 0 bases, J lost 7 bases, and 14 bases stayed unmatched. The CDR3 here is CASSEALRAGEVGNEQFF. CDR3 nucleotide sequence: TGTGCCAGCAGTGAAGCGCTTCGAGCGGGAGAAGTAGGAAATGAGCAGTTCTTC.

V usage is TRBV5-1 and J usage is TRBJ2-3; 8 nucleotides line up with TRBD1. J gave up 4 bases and V 5 bases, and 9 bases lay outside the gene matches. Germline lookup yields CDR1 SGHRS and CDR2 YFSETQ. The CDR3 runs to 15 residues. This chain's CDR3 is CASRATGALADTQYF. In DNA, the CDR3 is TGCGCCAGCAGAGCGACAGGGGCACTCGCAGATACGCAGTATTTT.

This clone was counted between two and nine times. The J gene is TRBJ1-3, the V gene TRBV27; TRBD1 aligns across 7 bases. J gave up 3 bases and V 2 bases, and 4 bases lay outside the gene matches. The germline V gene has CDR1 MNHEY and CDR2 SMNVEV (reference sequence). This CDR3 is built from 15 residues. The CDR3 DNA follows: TGTGCCAGCAGTTTAGAGGGGGCTGGTGGAAACACCATATATTTT. It encodes CASSLEGAGGNTIYF.

This clone was recorded a few times. The chain couples TRBV7-8 to TRBJ1-4; D is perhaps TRBD1 (6 bases). The CDR3 runs 13 residues. CDR1 is SGHVS and CDR2 is FQNEAQ in the germline V gene. V dropped 3 bases and J dropped 10 bases, with 12 bases sitting between them. The CDR3 loop is CASSFQQGGKLFF. CDR3 in DNA: TGTGCCAGCAGCTTTCAACAGGGTGGAAAACTGTTTTTT.

The chain uses TRBV15 and TRBJ2-1; the match to TRBD2 covers 9 bases. CDR3 size: 16 residues. Germline V gene data show CDR1 as LNHNV and CDR2 as YYDKDF (reference sequence). With 4 bases clipped from V and 6 bases from J, the junction kept 10 bases outside the gene matches. The DNA for the CDR3 is TGTGCCACCAGCATCCGGGGACTAGCTAGGGCCAATGAGCAGTTCTTC. Its translation is CATSIRGLARANEQFF.

The chain couples TRBV7-3 to TRBJ2-1; 8 positions match TRBD2. The ends lost 1 base at V and 0 bases at J; junction bases unmatched: 11. Germline V CDR1 and CDR2: SGHTA, FQGTGA. CDR3 length: 19 residues. CDR3 loop: CASSLKGLAPASSYNEQFF. The CDR3 bases are TGTGCCAGCAGCTTAAAAGGACTAGCCCCGGCCAGCTCCTACAATGAGCAGTTCTTC. The full variable domain, in which reference TRBV7-3 and TRBJ2-1 provide the parts outside the CDR3, is GAGVSQTPSNKVTEKGKYVELRCDPISGHTALYWYRQSLGQGPEFLIYFQGTGAADDSGLPNDRFFAVRPEGSVSTLKIQRTERGDSAVYLCASSLKGLAPASSYNEQFFGPGTRLTVL.

The CDR3 DNA follows: TGTGCCAGCAGCCTGAGTGGAGCGGACAGCTCCTACGAGCAGTACTTC. This encodes CASSLSGADSSYEQYF. This chain uses TRBV4-2 with TRBJ2-7, with D maybe TRBD1 (6 bases). The CDR3 length is 16 residues. Germline-derived CDR1 and CDR2 are LGHNA and YNFKEQ. V was trimmed by 4 bases and J by 0 bases, leaving 16 bases between them.

This clone came up a few times. This chain uses TRBV11-2 with TRBJ2-7, with 8 bases that match TRBD2. The ends lost 1 base at V and 4 bases at J; junction bases unmatched: 0. Germline V gene data show CDR1 as SGHAT and CDR2 as FQNNGV. This CDR3 region has 13 residues. CDR3 amino acids: CASSLVAGYEQYF. CDR3 in DNA: TGTGCCAGCAGCTTAGTAGCGGGGTACGAGCAGTACTTC.

V is TRBV10-3 and J is TRBJ2-1, with TRBD2 identical over 13 bases. Trimming removed 5 bases from V and 0 bases from J; junction bases left unmatched: 7. The CDR3 spans 18 residues. Germline CDR1 and CDR2: ENHRY and SYGVKD. In DNA, the CDR3 is TGTGCCATCAGTTCGACTAGCGGGGGGTCACGCTCCTACAATGAGCAGTTCTTC. Its protein product is CAISSTSGGSRSYNEQFF.

V usage is TRBV5-4 and J usage is TRBJ2-1, with TRBD2 identical over 7 bases. CDR1 SGHNT and CDR2 YYREEE come from the germline V gene (reference sequence). V lost 4 bases to trimming and J lost 5 bases; unmatched junction nucleotides: 9. The CDR3 is 15 amino acids. CDR3 DNA sequence: TGTGCCAGCAGCCCTGGGACTAAAAGGAACAATGAGCAGTTCTTC. This sequence encodes CASSPGTKRNNEQFF.